The clone carrying this T cell receptor beta chain was seen a handful of times. Treatment specified: oral pan-JAK inhibitor, 5-10 mg twice daily. The data were obtained in a study of CD8+ T cells in alopecia areata. V was pared by 4 bases and J by 7 bases, with 13 bases between. The CDR3 is 13 amino acids. Germline loops: CDR1 SQVTM, CDR2 ANQGSEA. After isolation, RNA underwent reverse transcription to generate cDNA as the sequencing template. Profiling relied on immunoSEQ multiplex PCR, and the TCRdb table lists in-frame clones only, not all of them. Of roughly 230,000 clones listed, over 40% were seen once; the top ten hold over 2%.

J is TRBJ2-2 and V is TRBV29-1; weak D call: TRBD2 (6 bases). The sequencing here drew on CD4+ T cells sorted from blood, taken at approximately week 36, from a patient treated with tofacitinib. The receptor was derived from a human donor with alopecia areata. The chain's CDR3 is CSVVAGTGGELFF. The CDR3 nucleotides read TGCAGCGTTGTTGCGGGAACGGGCGGGGAGCTGTTTTTT.